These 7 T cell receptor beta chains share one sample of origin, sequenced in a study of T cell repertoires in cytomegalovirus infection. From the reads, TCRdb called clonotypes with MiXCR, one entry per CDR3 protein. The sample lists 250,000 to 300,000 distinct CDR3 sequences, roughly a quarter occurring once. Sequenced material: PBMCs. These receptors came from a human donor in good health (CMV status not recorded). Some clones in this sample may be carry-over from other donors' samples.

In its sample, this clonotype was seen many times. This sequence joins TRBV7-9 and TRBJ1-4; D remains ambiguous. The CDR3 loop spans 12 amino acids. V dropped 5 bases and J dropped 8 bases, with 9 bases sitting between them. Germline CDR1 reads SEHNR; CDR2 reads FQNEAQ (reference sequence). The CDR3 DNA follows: TGTGCCAGCAGCCCAGGACGGGAAAAACTGTTTTTT. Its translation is CASSPGREKLFF.

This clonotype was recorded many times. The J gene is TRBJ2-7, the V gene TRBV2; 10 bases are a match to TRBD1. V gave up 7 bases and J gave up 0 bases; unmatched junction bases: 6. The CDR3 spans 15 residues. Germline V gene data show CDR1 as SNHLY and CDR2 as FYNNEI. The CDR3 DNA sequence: TGTGCCAGCAAATCTGGGACAGGGGTCTCCTACGAGCAGTACTTC. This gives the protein CASKSGTGVSYEQYF. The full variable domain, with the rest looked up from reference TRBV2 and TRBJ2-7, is EPEVTQTPSHQVTQMGQEVILRCVPISNHLYFYWYRQILGQKVEFLVSFYNNEISEKSEIFDDQFSVERPDGSNFTLKIRSTKLEDSAMYFCASKSGTGVSYEQYFGPGTRLTVT.

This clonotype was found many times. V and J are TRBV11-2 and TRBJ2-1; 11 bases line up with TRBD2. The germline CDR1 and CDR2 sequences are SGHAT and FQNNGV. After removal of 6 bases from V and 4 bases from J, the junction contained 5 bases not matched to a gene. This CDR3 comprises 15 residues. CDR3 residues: CASSPSGGPYNEQFF. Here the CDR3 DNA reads TGTGCCAGCAGTCCTAGCGGGGGGCCGTACAATGAGCAGTTCTTC.

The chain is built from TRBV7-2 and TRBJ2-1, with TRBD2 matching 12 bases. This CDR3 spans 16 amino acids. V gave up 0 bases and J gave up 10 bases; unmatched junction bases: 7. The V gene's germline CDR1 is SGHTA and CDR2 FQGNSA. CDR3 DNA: TGTGCCAGCAGCTTAGCCCCTGGGCTAGCGGGAGGGGAGCAGTTCTTC. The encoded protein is CASSLAPGLAGGEQFF. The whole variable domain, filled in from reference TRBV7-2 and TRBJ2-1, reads GAGVSQSPSNKVTEKGKDVELRCDPISGHTALYWYRQSLGQGLEFLIYFQGNSAPDKSGLPSDRFSAERTGGSVSTLTIQRTQQEDSAVYLCASSLAPGLAGGEQFFGPGTRLTVL.

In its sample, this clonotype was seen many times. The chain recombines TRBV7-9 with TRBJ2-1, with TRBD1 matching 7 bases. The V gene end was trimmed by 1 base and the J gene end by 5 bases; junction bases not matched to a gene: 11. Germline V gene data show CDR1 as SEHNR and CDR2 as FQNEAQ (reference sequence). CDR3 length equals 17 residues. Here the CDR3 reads CASSLGRGTIYDNEQFF. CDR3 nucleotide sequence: TGTGCCAGCAGCTTAGGCAGGGGGACCATTTACGACAATGAGCAGTTCTTC.

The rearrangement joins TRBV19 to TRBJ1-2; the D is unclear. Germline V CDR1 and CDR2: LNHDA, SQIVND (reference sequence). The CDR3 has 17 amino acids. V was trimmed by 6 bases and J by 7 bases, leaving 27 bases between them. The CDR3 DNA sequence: TGTGCCAGTAGCACTAATCGGGGTGGAAGTCTCTTGAGTGGCTACACCTTC. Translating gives CASSTNRGGSLLSGYTF.

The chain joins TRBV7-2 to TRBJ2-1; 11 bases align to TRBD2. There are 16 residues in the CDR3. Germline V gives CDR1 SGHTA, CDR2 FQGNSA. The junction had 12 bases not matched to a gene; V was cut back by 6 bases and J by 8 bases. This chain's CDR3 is CASRTDSGRARDEQFF. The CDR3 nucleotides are TGTGCCAGCAGAACCGATAGCGGGAGGGCCAGGGATGAGCAGTTCTTC.